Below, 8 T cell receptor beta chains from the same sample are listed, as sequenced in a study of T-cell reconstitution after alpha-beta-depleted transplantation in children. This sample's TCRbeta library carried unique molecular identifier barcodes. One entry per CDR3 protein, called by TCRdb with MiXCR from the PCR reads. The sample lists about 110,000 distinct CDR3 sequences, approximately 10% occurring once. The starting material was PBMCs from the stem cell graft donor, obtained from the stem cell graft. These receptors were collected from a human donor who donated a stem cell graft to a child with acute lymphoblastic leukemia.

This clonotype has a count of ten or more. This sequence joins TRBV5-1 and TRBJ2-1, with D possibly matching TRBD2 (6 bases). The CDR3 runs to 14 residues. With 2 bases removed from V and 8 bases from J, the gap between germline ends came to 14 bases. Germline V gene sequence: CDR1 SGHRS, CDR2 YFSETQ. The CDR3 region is CASSFTGVGDEQFF. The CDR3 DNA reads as TGCGCCAGCAGCTTTACGGGAGTGGGCGATGAGCAGTTCTTC.

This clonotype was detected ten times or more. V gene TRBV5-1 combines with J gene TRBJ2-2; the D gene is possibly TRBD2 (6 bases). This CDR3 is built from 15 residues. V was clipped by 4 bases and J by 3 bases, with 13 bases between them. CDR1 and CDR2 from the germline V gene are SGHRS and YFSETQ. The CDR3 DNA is TGCGCCAGCAGCATGGGGGAGGTCGACACCGGGGAGCTGTTTTTT. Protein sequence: CASSMGEVDTGELFF.

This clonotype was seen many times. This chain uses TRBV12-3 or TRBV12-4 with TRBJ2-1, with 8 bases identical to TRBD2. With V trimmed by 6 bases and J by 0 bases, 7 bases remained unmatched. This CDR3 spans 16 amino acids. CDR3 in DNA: TGTGCCAGCAGCACCTTAGCGGGGTCCTCCTACAATGAGCAGTTCTTC. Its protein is CASSTLAGSSYNEQFF.

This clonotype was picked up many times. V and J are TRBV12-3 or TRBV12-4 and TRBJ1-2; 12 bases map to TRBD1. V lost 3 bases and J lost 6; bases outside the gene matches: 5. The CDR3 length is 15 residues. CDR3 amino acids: CASSFPGQGANGYTF. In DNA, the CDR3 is TGTGCCAGCAGTTTCCCGGGACAGGGGGCCAATGGCTACACCTTC.

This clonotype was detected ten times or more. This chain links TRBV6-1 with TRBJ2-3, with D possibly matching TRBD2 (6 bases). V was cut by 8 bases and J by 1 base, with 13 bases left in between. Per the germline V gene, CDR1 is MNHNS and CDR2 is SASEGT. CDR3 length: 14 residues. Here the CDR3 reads CASLSREGTDTQYF. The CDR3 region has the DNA TGTGCCAGCCTTAGCAGGGAGGGCACAGATACGCAGTATTTT.

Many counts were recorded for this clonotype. The CDR3 nucleotides are TGTGCCAGCGGGGGACTAGCGGAATCAGATACGCAGTATTTT. It codes for CASGGLAESDTQYF. This rearrangement joins TRBV12-3 or TRBV12-4 to TRBJ2-3, with TRBD2 matching over 11 bases. V dropped 8 bases and J dropped 4; count of bases not matched to a gene: 5. The CDR3 consists of 14 residues.

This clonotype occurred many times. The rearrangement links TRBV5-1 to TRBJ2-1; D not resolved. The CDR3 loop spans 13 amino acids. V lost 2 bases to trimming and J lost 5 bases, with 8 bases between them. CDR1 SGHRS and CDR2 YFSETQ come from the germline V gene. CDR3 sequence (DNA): TGCGCCAGCAGCTTCGGTACAAACAATGAGCAGTTCTTC. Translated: CASSFGTNNEQFF.

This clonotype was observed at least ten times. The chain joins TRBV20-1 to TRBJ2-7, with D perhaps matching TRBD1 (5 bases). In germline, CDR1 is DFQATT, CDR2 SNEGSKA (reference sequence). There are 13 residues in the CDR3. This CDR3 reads CSARPRVTYEQYF. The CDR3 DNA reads TGCAGCGCCCGCCCCAGGGTTACCTACGAGCAGTACTTC.